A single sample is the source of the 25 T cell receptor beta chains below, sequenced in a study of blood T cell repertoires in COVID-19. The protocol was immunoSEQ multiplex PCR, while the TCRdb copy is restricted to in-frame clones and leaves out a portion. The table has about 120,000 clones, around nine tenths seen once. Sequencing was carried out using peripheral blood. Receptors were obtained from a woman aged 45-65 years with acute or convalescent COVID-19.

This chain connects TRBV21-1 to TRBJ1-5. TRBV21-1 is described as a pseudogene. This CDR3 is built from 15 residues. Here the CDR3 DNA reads TGTGCCAGCAACTCAGGGGCGGGGGACGTGCAGCCCCAGCATTTT. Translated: CASNSGAGDVQPQHF.

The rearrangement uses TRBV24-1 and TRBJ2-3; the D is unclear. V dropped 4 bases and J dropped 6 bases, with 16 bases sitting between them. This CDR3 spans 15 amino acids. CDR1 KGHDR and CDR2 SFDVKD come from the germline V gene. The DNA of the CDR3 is TGTGCCACCAGTGAAACCGGGTCGGCCGATGATACGCAGTATTTT. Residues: CATSETGSADDTQYF.

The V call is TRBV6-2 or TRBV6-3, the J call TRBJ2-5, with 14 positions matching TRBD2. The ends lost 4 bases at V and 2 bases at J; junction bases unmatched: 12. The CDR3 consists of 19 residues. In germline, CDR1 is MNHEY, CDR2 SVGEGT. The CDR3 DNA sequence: TGTGCCAGCAGTTGGACTAGCGGGAGGTCGGCCGGGTCGCAAGAGACCCAGTACTTC. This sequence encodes CASSWTSGRSAGSQETQYF.

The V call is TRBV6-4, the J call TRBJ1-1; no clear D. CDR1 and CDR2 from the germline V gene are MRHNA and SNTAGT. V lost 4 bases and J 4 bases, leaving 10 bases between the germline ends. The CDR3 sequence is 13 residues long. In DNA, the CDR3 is TGTGCCAGCAGTGCGGACTGGGGCACTGAAGCTTTCTTT. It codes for CASSADWGTEAFF.

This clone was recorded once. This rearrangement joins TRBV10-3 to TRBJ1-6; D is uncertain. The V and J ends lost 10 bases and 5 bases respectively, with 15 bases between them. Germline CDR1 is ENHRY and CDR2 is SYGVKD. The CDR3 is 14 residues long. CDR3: CATNPNSNNSPLHF. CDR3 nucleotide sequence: TGTGCCACAAACCCCAACTCAAATAATTCACCCCTCCACTTT.

The CDR3 loop reads CASSRTTSGRSGELFF. CDR3 in DNA: TGCGCCAGCAGCCGGACGACTAGCGGGAGAAGCGGGGAGCTGTTTTTT. V gene TRBV5-1 combines with J gene TRBJ2-2; 12 bases are shared with TRBD2. The germline V gene encodes CDR1 SGHRS and CDR2 YFSETQ. This CDR3 is built from 16 residues. Losses at the gene ends were 4 bases for V and 7 bases for J; bases not matched to a gene: 8.

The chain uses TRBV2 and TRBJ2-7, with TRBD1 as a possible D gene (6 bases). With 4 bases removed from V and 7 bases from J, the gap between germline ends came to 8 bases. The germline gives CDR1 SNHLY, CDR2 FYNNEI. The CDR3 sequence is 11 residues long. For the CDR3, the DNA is TGTGCCAGCAGTGTAGACAGGGAGCAGTACTTC. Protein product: CASSVDREQYF.

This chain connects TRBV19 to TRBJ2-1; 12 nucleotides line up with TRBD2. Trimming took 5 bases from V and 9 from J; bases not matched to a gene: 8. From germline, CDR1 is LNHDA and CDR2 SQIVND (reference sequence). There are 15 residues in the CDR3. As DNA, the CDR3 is TGTGCCAGTAGTGTGACTAGCGGGAGTATGGGTGAGCAGTTCTTC. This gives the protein CASSVTSGSMGEQFF.

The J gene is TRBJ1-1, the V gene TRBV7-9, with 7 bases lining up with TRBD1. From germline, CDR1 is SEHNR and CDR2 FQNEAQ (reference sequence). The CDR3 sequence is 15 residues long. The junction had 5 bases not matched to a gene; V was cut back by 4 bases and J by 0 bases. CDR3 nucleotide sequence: TGTGCCAGCAGCTCGACAGGGAGCATGAACACTGAAGCTTTCTTT. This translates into CASSSTGSMNTEAFF. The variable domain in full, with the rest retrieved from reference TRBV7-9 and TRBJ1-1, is DTGVSQNPRHKITKRGQNVTFRCDPISEHNRLYWYRQTLGQGPEFLTYFQNEAQLEKSRLLSDRFSAERPKGSFSTLEIQRTEQGDSAMYLCASSSTGSMNTEAFFGQGTRLTVV.

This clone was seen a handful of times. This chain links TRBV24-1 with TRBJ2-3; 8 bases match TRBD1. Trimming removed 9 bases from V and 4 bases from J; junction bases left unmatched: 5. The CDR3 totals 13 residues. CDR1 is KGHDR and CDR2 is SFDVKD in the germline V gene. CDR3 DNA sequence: TGTGCCACCGGACAGGGAACGTCAGATACGCAGTATTTT. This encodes CATGQGTSDTQYF.

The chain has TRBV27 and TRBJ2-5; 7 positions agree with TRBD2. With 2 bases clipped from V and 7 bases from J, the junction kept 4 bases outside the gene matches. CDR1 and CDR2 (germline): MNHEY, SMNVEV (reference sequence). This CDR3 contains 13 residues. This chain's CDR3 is CASSLAGDWTQYF. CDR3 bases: TGTGCCAGCAGTTTAGCGGGAGATTGGACCCAGTACTTC.

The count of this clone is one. The CDR3 loop reads CASSPDSSGYGYTF. The CDR3 nucleotides read TGCGCCAGCAGCCCGGACAGTTCAGGCTATGGCTACACCTTC. The rearrangement uses TRBV5-1 and TRBJ1-2, with a possible D match to TRBD1 (6 bases). The V gene lost 4 bases and the J gene lost 4 bases, with 14 bases spanning the gap. The CDR3 spans 14 residues. Germline V gene lookup returns CDR1 SGHRS and CDR2 YFSETQ.

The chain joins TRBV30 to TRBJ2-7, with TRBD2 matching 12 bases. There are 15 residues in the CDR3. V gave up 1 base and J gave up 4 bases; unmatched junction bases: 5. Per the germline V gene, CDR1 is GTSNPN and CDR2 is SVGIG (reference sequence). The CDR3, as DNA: TGTGCCTGGAGTGCGGGGCTAGCGGGAGGGTACGAGCAGTACTTC. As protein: CAWSAGLAGGYEQYF.

The CDR3 sequence: CASSRGLAGVNNEQFF. Written as DNA, the CDR3 is TGTGCCAGCAGCAGAGGACTAGCGGGAGTGAACAATGAGCAGTTCTTC. This chain links TRBV5-5 with TRBJ2-1; 13 bases align to TRBD2. This CDR3 is 16 amino acids long. The germline V gene encodes CDR1 SGHKS and CDR2 YYEKEE (reference sequence). The junction had 6 bases not matched to a gene; V was cut back by 4 bases and J by 5 bases.

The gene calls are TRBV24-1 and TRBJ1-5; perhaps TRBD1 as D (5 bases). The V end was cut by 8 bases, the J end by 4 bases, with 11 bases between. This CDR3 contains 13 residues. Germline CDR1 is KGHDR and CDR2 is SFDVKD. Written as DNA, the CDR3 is TGTGCCACCAAACCTTCAGGGAATCAGCCCCAGCATTTT. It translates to CATKPSGNQPQHF.

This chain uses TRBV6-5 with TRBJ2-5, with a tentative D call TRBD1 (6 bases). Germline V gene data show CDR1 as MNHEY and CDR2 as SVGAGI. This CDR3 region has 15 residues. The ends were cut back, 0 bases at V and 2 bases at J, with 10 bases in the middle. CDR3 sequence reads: CASSYSWTVQETQYF. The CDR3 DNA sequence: TGTGCCAGCAGTTACTCGTGGACAGTTCAAGAGACCCAGTACTTC.

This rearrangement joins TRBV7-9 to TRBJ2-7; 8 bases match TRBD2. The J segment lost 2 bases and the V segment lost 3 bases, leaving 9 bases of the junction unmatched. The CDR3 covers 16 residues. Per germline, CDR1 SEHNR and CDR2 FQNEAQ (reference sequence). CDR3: CASSFALLAGTYEQYF. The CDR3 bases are TGTGCCAGCAGCTTCGCGTTGTTAGCGGGAACCTACGAGCAGTACTTC.

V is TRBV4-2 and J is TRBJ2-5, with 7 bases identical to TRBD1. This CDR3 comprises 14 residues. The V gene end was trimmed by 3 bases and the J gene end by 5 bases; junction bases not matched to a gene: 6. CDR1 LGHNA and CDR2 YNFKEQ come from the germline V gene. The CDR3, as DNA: TGTGCCAGCAGCCACAGCAGGGGGTGGGAGACCCAGTACTTC. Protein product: CASSHSRGWETQYF.

This CDR3 reads CASSDGLQKTYEQYF. Here the CDR3 DNA reads TGTGCCAGCAGCGATGGACTACAGAAAACCTACGAGCAGTACTTC. The gene calls are TRBV4-2 and TRBJ2-7, with TRBD2 as a possible D gene (6 bases). V was pared by 5 bases and J by 2 bases, with 16 bases between. CDR1 and CDR2 from the germline V gene are LGHNA and YNFKEQ. CDR3 length: 15 residues.

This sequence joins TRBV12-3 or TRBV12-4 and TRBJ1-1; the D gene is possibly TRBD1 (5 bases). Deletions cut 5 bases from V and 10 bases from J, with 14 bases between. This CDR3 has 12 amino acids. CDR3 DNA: TGTGCCAGCAGTCCGGGACCGGGAGGAGCTTTCTTT. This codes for CASSPGPGGAFF.

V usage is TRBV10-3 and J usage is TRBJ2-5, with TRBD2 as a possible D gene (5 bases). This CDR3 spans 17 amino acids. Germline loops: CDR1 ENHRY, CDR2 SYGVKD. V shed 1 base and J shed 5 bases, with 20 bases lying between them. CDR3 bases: TGTGCCATCAGTGAGTTGGCGGGCGACTACAGTGCGGAGACCCAGTACTTC. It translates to CAISELAGDYSAETQYF.

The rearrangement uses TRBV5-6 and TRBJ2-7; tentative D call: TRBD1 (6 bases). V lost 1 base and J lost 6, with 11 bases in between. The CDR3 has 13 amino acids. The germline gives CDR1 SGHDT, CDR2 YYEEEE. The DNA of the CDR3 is TGTGCCAGCAGCTTGCTCAGGGGATCCGAGCAGTACTTC. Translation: CASSLLRGSEQYF.

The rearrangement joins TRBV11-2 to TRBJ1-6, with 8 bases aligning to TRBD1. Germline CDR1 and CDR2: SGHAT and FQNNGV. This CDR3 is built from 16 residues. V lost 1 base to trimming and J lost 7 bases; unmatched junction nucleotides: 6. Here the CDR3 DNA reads TGTGCCAGCAGCTTAGGGACGACAGGGGCCAATTCACCCCTCCACTTT. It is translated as CASSLGTTGANSPLHF.

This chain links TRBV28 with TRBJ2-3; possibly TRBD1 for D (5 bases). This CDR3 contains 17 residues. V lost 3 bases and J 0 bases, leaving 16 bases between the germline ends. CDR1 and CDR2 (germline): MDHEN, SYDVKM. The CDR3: CASSFSQGGISTDTQYF. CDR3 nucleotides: TGTGCCAGCAGTTTCAGTCAGGGTGGGATTAGCACAGATACGCAGTATTTT.

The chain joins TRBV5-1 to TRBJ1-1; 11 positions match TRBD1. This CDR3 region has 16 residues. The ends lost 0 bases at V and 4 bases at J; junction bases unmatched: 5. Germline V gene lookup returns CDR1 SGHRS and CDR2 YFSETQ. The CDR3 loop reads CASSLVGQGAFTEAFF. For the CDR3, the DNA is TGCGCCAGCAGCTTGGTTGGACAGGGGGCGTTCACTGAAGCTTTCTTT.